A selection of T cell receptor beta chains follows, all from one sample in a study of blood T cell repertoires in COVID-19. Here immunoSEQ multiplex PCR was the method, and the copy in TCRdb shows in-frame clones only, minus some. The sample holds 200,000 to 250,000 clones, approximately 80% seen once. Sequenced material: peripheral blood. Every receptor here comes from a human donor in a cohort sampled during active COVID-19. Each CDR3 is given without its conserved first and last residue. D genes are given only for firm matches.

>TRBV5-4|14|TRBJ2-7|-
ASSLAWSGKNNEQY
>TRBV3-1/TRBV3-2|11|TRBJ2-5|-
ASSQGEVETQY
>TRBV29-1|10|TRBJ2-1|TRBD2
SVSSGGGEQF
>TRBV6-6|10|TRBJ2-7|TRBD2
ASSGGAHEQY
>TRBV2|14|TRBJ2-3|TRBD2
ASRAGTSGGTDTQY
>TRBV7-7|15|TRBJ2-2|TRBD2
ASSPTSGRAGTGELF
>TRBV19|13|TRBJ2-1|-
ASSNGKGSYNEQF
>TRBV4-3|16|TRBJ1-2|-
ASSQQAVGLPSNYGYT
>TRBV7-2|15|TRBJ2-2|TRBD2
ASSLTSGGGNTGELF
>TRBV6-2/TRBV6-3|15|TRBJ1-4|TRBD1
ASSLSPGQGGGEKLF
>TRBV28|17|TRBJ2-1|TRBD2
ASSWGPSLAGGSYNEQF
>TRBV9|12|TRBJ2-2|TRBD2
ASTRLAGWGELF
>TRBV7-9|13|TRBJ1-3|-
ASSPGVHSGNTIY
>TRBV27|12|TRBJ2-7|TRBD1
ASSLTRDRGEQY
>TRBV19|13|TRBJ2-3|TRBD1
ASSSDRGSTDTQY
>TRBV3-1/TRBV3-2|15|TRBJ2-1|-
ASSPQKSGPRVDEQF
>TRBV20-1|9|TRBJ1-4|-
SASGHEKLF
>TRBV5-4|13|TRBJ1-2|-
ASSFGGAYNYGYT
>TRBV19|14|TRBJ1-5|-
ASSIGGGVRNQPQH